This record looks at one T cell receptor beta chain sequence and its context. One base away lies a much larger clone, so this may be a sequencing read error. A single record per CDR3 protein comes from TCRdb applying MiXCR to the 5' RACE reads. The sample contains approximately 60,000 distinct CDR3 sequences, around a fifth of which appear only once. Memory CD4+ T cells were sorted as CD4+CD45RO+CD25- cells. This clonotype was sampled from a female donor with breast cancer. The sequenced material came from memory CD4+ T cells sorted from a lymph node. Specified subset: memory CD4+ T cells, CD4+CD45RO+CD25-.

CDR3 nucleotides: TGTGCCAGCAGCTTAGCCCCACGCGTCGGGCCCAATTTT. The encoded protein is CASSLAPRVGPNF. The chain couples TRBV7-2 to TRBJ1-4; D is undetermined. Looked up from germline, CDR1 is SGHTA and CDR2 is FQGNSA. The CDR3 loop spans 13 amino acids.